Each of the 30 T cell receptor beta chains below was sequenced from the same sample in a study of CD8+ T cells in alopecia areata. As the sequencing template, cDNA was produced by extracting RNA and reverse transcribing it. Data came from immunoSEQ multiplex PCR; TCRdb stores just in-frame clones and leaves some out. This sample has roughly 70,000 clones; around 29% occur once, and the top ten carry more than 13%. Described treatment: oral pan-JAK inhibitor, 5-10 mg twice daily. This sample comprised CD8+ T cells sorted from blood, obtained at week 4, from a patient treated with tofacitinib. Every receptor here comes from a human donor with alopecia areata.

The V gene is TRBV7-2, the J gene TRBJ1-5, with a tentative D call TRBD1 (6 bases). Trimming took 4 bases from V and 6 from J, leaving 13 bases between them. From germline, CDR1 is SGHTA and CDR2 FQGNSA. The CDR3 runs 14 residues. The chain's CDR3 is CASSSSGGSQPQHF. The CDR3 coding sequence is TGTGCCAGCAGCTCCAGCGGGGGCTCTCAGCCCCAGCATTTT.

This clone was seen more than once but under ten times. This sequence joins TRBV4-1 and TRBJ2-7; TRBD2 might be the D (6 bases). The CDR3 consists of 16 residues. Germline V gene sequence: CDR1 MGHRA, CDR2 YSYEKL. V lost 0 bases and J lost 0, with 12 bases in between. CDR3 amino acids: CASSQEGTLSSYEQYF. The CDR3 coding sequence is TGCGCCAGCAGCCAAGAAGGGACTTTGAGCTCCTACGAGCAGTACTTC.

The rearrangement links TRBV4-1 to TRBJ2-1, with 7 bases identical to TRBD2. The germline CDR1 and CDR2 sequences are MGHRA and YSYEKL. The trim removed 4 bases at V and 3 bases at J, leaving 6 bases unmatched. This CDR3 region has 15 residues. CDR3 sequence: CASSPLAVDYNEQFF. CDR3 coding DNA: TGCGCCAGCAGCCCCCTAGCGGTGGACTACAATGAGCAGTTCTTC.

The rearrangement uses TRBV29-1 and TRBJ2-5; 9 bases map to TRBD1. This CDR3 spans 14 amino acids. J gave up 2 bases and V 5 bases, and 6 bases lay outside the gene matches. Germline V gene lookup returns CDR1 SQVTM and CDR2 ANQGSEA. In nucleotides, the CDR3 is TGCAGCGTTCGGGACAGGGTTCCGCAAGAGACCCAGTACTTC. It encodes CSVRDRVPQETQYF.

The chain links TRBV19 to TRBJ2-1, with 9 bases fitting TRBD2. CDR1 LNHDA and CDR2 SQIVND come from the germline V gene (reference sequence). J lost 1 base, V lost 5 bases, and 6 bases had no gene match. The CDR3 runs to 16 residues. CDR3 amino acids: CASSPPSGVSYNEQFF. The DNA for the CDR3 is TGTGCCAGTAGTCCCCCTAGCGGGGTTTCCTACAATGAGCAGTTCTTC.

V gene TRBV29-1 combines with J gene TRBJ1-2; TRBD1 is a possible D gene (5 bases). The CDR3 sequence is 14 residues long. V was cut by 7 bases and J by 5 bases, with 20 bases left in between. Looked up from germline, CDR1 is SQVTM and CDR2 is ANQGSEA. The CDR3 is CSAGARGTVYGYTF. The CDR3 coding sequence is TGCAGCGCCGGAGCCCGCGGGACTGTTTATGGCTACACCTTC. The entire variable domain, with the rest obtained from reference TRBV29-1 and TRBJ1-2, is as follows: SAVISQKPSRDICQRGTSLTIQCQVDSQVTMMFWYRQQPGQSLTLIATANQGSEATYESGFVIDKFPISRPNLTFSTLTVSNMSPEDSSIYLCSAGARGTVYGYTFGSGTRLTVV.

The chain combines TRBV29-1 with TRBJ1-2; D is ambiguous. The V end was cut by 7 bases, the J end by 7 bases, with 22 bases between. The CDR3 is made up of 14 amino acids. The germline CDR1 and CDR2 sequences are SQVTM and ANQGSEA. The CDR3 loop is CSAPTSDAHGGYTF. DNA for the CDR3: TGCAGCGCACCAACTTCGGACGCCCACGGTGGCTACACCTTC.

The CDR3 bases are TGTGCCTGGAGTTTAGGGGGCGAGCAGTACTTC. Translation gives CAWSLGGEQYF. The V and J genes are TRBV30 and TRBJ2-7, with D possibly matching TRBD1 (6 bases). This CDR3 comprises 11 residues. Germline V gives CDR1 GTSNPN, CDR2 SVGIG (reference sequence). Trimming cost V 2 bases and J 6 bases, with 8 bases left between them.

The chain recombines TRBV29-1 with TRBJ2-7; the match to TRBD2 covers 12 bases. Germline V gene data show CDR1 as SQVTM and CDR2 as ANQGSEA. The CDR3 runs to 14 residues. Trimming cost V 4 bases and J 5 bases; bases outside gene matches: 6. The CDR3 region has the DNA TGCAGCGTTGGCTCCGGGACTAGCGGGCACGAGCAGTACTTC. Amino acids: CSVGSGTSGHEQYF.

The J gene is TRBJ2-3, the V gene TRBV6-5; no reliable D call. Trimming shortened V by 0 bases and J by 2 bases, and 3 bases separated the two germline ends. The CDR3 runs 13 residues. Germline V gene sequence: CDR1 MNHEY, CDR2 SVGAGI. The CDR3 sequence is CASSYSITDTQYF. In DNA form, the CDR3 reads TGTGCCAGCAGTTACTCTATCACAGATACGCAGTATTTT.

The J gene is TRBJ2-1, the V gene TRBV4-1; D is unclear. The ends were cut back, 5 bases at V and 7 bases at J, with 3 bases in the middle. Germline CDR1 is MGHRA and CDR2 is YSYEKL. The CDR3 runs 10 residues. In DNA form, the CDR3 reads TGCGCCAGCAGCAATAATGAGCAGTTCTTC. Translation: CASSNNEQFF.

Here the CDR3 DNA reads TGCAGCGCCCTCAGATCCGGGGAGCTGTTTTTT. Its translation: CSALRSGELFF. The chain has TRBV29-1 and TRBJ2-2; D unresolved. CDR3 length: 11 amino acids. Trimming removed 7 bases at V and 6 bases at J, with 9 bases between. CDR1 is SQVTM, CDR2 ANQGSEA, per germline.

This clone was observed a handful of times. The rearrangement links TRBV30 to TRBJ2-3; D not resolved. The V gene lost 1 base and the J gene lost 6 bases, with 14 bases spanning the gap. This CDR3 has 14 residues. Germline lookup yields CDR1 GTSNPN and CDR2 SVGIG (reference sequence). CDR3 sequence reads: CAWSAFQVQDTQYF. CDR3 coding DNA: TGTGCCTGGAGTGCCTTCCAGGTTCAGGATACGCAGTATTTT.

The rearrangement joins TRBV7-9 to TRBJ1-5; maybe TRBD1 (6 bases). V dropped 4 bases and J dropped 2 bases, with 15 bases sitting between them. Per the germline V gene, CDR1 is SEHNR and CDR2 is FQNEAQ (reference sequence). The CDR3 is 16 amino acids. The CDR3 spells CASSSDQGPRNQPQHF. CDR3 nucleotides: TGTGCCAGCAGCTCCGATCAGGGGCCCCGCAATCAGCCCCAGCATTTT.

This clone came up a few times. V is TRBV15 and J is TRBJ2-7; D is uncertain. There are 11 residues in the CDR3. Trimming removed 5 bases at V and 6 bases at J, with 8 bases between. The V gene's germline CDR1 is LNHNV and CDR2 YYDKDF (reference sequence). The CDR3 protein is CATSASAEQYF. CDR3 bases: TGTGCCACCAGCGCTAGTGCCGAGCAGTACTTC.

This clone was counted only a few times. The V call is TRBV4-1, the J call TRBJ2-7; 9 bases agree with TRBD1. The CDR3 has 14 amino acids. Germline V CDR1 and CDR2: MGHRA, YSYEKL. V shed 6 bases and J 4 bases; nucleotides not matched to a gene: 7. CDR3 protein: CASRLGQGKYEQYF. CDR3 coding DNA: TGCGCCAGCAGACTTGGACAGGGGAAATACGAGCAGTACTTC.

The chain is built from TRBV28 and TRBJ2-1; D possibly corresponds to TRBD2 (6 bases). Germline CDR1 is MDHEN and CDR2 is SYDVKM. CDR3 length equals 15 residues. With 10 bases removed from V and 3 bases from J, the gap between germline ends came to 19 bases. The CDR3 reads CATLSGEPFYNEQFF. In DNA form, the CDR3 reads TGTGCCACCCTTAGCGGAGAACCTTTCTACAATGAGCAGTTCTTC.

The V gene is TRBV7-2, the J gene TRBJ2-7, with a weak D call TRBD2 (5 bases). This CDR3 spans 14 amino acids. The V gene's germline CDR1 is SGHTA and CDR2 FQGNSA. V was cut by 1 base and J by 3 bases, with 10 bases left in between. In nucleotides, the CDR3 is TGTGCCAGCAGCTTAGTAGGCGGAGGCTACGAGCAGTACTTC. Translated, it gives CASSLVGGGYEQYF.

This clone has a handful of counts. V and J are TRBV27 and TRBJ2-7; TRBD2 matches 9 bases. This CDR3 comprises 15 residues. Trimming removed 1 base from V and 5 bases from J; junction bases left unmatched: 6. The germline gives CDR1 MNHEY, CDR2 SMNVEV (reference sequence). For the CDR3, the DNA is TGTGCCAGCAGTTTATTGGCGGGAGGGGTCCACGAGCAGTACTTC. Its protein is CASSLLAGGVHEQYF.

This clone was counted between two and nine times. CDR3 DNA: TGTGCCAGCAGTGAAGGGGACAGGGGGCCCTACGAGCAGTACTTC. Protein sequence: CASSEGDRGPYEQYF. J is TRBJ2-7 and V is TRBV2; 12 bases are shared with TRBD1. The CDR3 extends over 15 amino acids. Germline assignment: CDR1 SNHLY and CDR2 FYNNEI. V dropped 1 base and J dropped 2; count of bases not matched to a gene: 0.

The V call is TRBV29-1, the J call TRBJ1-1; possible D gene TRBD1, 6 bases. The germline V gene encodes CDR1 SQVTM and CDR2 ANQGSEA. This CDR3 spans 14 amino acids. Trimming cost V 3 bases and J 5 bases, with 16 bases left between them. CDR3: CSVDVVRGETEAFF. Here the CDR3 DNA reads TGCAGCGTTGACGTAGTCAGGGGAGAAACTGAAGCTTTCTTT.

The V call is TRBV19, the J call TRBJ1-5; D perhaps matches TRBD1 (6 bases). This CDR3 has 15 residues. V gave up 5 bases and J gave up 3 bases, with 14 bases separating them. The germline V gene has CDR1 LNHDA and CDR2 SQIVND (reference sequence). CDR3 region: CASSFLRDTNQPQHF. The CDR3 nucleotides are TGTGCCAGTAGTTTTCTCCGGGACACCAATCAGCCCCAGCATTTT. Filled out from reference TRBV19 and TRBJ1-5, the complete variable domain reads DGGITQSPKYLFRKEGQNVTLSCEQNLNHDAMYWYRQDPGQGLRLIYYSQIVNDFQKGDIAEGYSVSREKKESFPLTVTSAQKNPTAFYLCASSFLRDTNQPQHFGDGTRLSIL.

The chain links TRBV4-1 to TRBJ2-3; TRBD1 or TRBD2 may be the D gene (5 bases each). Trimming removed 0 bases from V and 4 bases from J, with 11 bases in between. The CDR3 is made up of 15 amino acids. Germline CDR1 reads MGHRA; CDR2 reads YSYEKL. The CDR3: CASSQELVGADTQYF. For the CDR3, the DNA is TGCGCCAGCAGCCAAGAACTAGTGGGGGCAGATACGCAGTATTTT.

In its sample, this clone was seen a few times. The chain joins TRBV29-1 to TRBJ2-1; D may be TRBD2 (6 bases). Germline V gene sequence: CDR1 SQVTM, CDR2 ANQGSEA. CDR3 length: 9 amino acids. V lost 7 bases and J 9 bases, leaving 7 bases between the germline ends. The CDR3 DNA follows: TGCAGCGCGGAGGGTGAGCAGTTCTTC. Its protein is CSAEGEQFF.

This clone showed up just a few times. The chain is built from TRBV29-1 and TRBJ2-7; the D is unclear. Per the germline V gene, CDR1 is SQVTM and CDR2 is ANQGSEA. V was pared by 5 bases and J by 2 bases, with 13 bases between. This CDR3 region has 13 residues. The CDR3 DNA reads as TGCAGCGTTCGGTTACCCGGCGCCTACGAGCAGTACTTC. Translating gives CSVRLPGAYEQYF.

Judged by abundance, this clone is medium-sized. The rearrangement uses TRBV18 and TRBJ2-2; D is unresolved. This CDR3 is built from 15 residues. Deletions cut 3 bases from V and 0 bases from J, with 8 bases between. CDR1 is KGHSH and CDR2 is LQKENI in the germline V gene. CDR3 nucleotides: TGTGCCAGCTCACCCCTCCCGGCGAACACCGGGGAGCTGTTTTTT. The encoded protein is CASSPLPANTGELFF. The full variable domain, in which reference TRBV18 and TRBJ2-2 provide the parts outside the CDR3, is NAGVMQNPRHLVRRRGQEARLRCSPMKGHSHVYWYRQLPEEGLKFMVYLQKENIIDESGMPKERFSAEFPKEGPSILRIQQVVRGDSAAYFCASSPLPANTGELFFGEGSRLTVL.

This clone was counted between two and nine times. The chain joins TRBV10-3 to TRBJ2-6, with TRBD2 identical over 10 bases. The ends lost 4 bases at V and 1 base at J; junction bases unmatched: 10. The CDR3 covers 19 residues. Per the germline V gene, CDR1 is ENHRY and CDR2 is SYGVKD. The CDR3 DNA reads as TGTGCCATCAGTGGGGATCCTAGCGGGGGACTTTCTGGGGCCAACGTCCTGACTTTC. Its translation is CAISGDPSGGLSGANVLTF.

In its sample, this clone is large (0.1 to 1%). The gene calls are TRBV5-1 and TRBJ1-4; D gene unclear. Germline V gene lookup returns CDR1 SGHRS and CDR2 YFSETQ. The V and J ends lost 1 base and 0 bases respectively, with 1 base between them. CDR3 length: 13 amino acids. The CDR3 DNA sequence: TGCGCCAGCAGCTTGACAACTAATGAAAAACTGTTTTTT. It encodes CASSLTTNEKLFF. Full variable domain (remainder filled in from reference TRBV5-1 and TRBJ1-4): KAGVTQTPRYLIKTRGQQVTLSCSPISGHRSVSWYQQTPGQGLQFLFEYFSETQRNKGNFPGRFSGRQFSNSRSEMNVSTLELGDSALYLCASSLTTNEKLFFGSGTQLSVL.

The genes are TRBV29-1 and TRBJ2-2; tentatively, D is TRBD1 (6 bases). V lost 3 bases to trimming and J lost 4 bases, with 12 bases between them. The germline V gene encodes CDR1 SQVTM and CDR2 ANQGSEA. This CDR3 comprises 14 residues. This chain's CDR3 is CSVERGQSTGELFF. CDR3 bases: TGCAGCGTTGAGAGAGGACAGAGCACCGGGGAGCTGTTTTTT.

The count of this clone is one. The sample has other DNA sequences that encode this CDR3 too. The chain recombines TRBV30 with TRBJ2-7, with 11 nucleotides matching TRBD2. J gave up 4 bases and V 0 bases, and 2 bases lay outside the gene matches. The CDR3 loop spans 14 amino acids. Germline values: CDR1 GTSNPN, CDR2 SVGIG (reference sequence). The CDR3 region is CAWSVGTSGYEQYF. The CDR3 DNA is TGTGCCTGGAGTGTGGGGACTAGCGGATACGAGCAGTACTTC. The entire variable domain, with the rest obtained from reference TRBV30 and TRBJ2-7, is as follows: SQTIHQWPATLVQPVGSPLSLECTVEGTSNPNLYWYRQAAGRGLQLLFYSVGIGQISSEVPQNLSASRPQDRQFILSSKKLLLSDSGFYLCAWSVGTSGYEQYFGPGTRLTVT.